The count of the clone carrying this T cell receptor (beta chain) is one. Its target is not known. The CDR3 runs 14 residues. The germline V gene has CDR1 SGHRS and CDR2 YFSETQ. V was pared by 0 bases and J by 3 bases, with 6 bases between. The time point here: week 35, safety follow-up. The vaccine gave 300 ug of a 20-mer mutant IDH1 peptide subcutaneously per dose. Administration of eight vaccinations to patients took place in weeks 1, 3, 5, 7, 11, 15, 19, 23. The source of the sample is a study of a mutant IDH1 vaccine in newly diagnosed glioma. Study as a whole: With temozolomide cycles, or 4-6 weeks after radiotherapy alone, vaccination was started. Patients previously underwent radiotherapy, temozolomide, or both, and most underwent both. Participants attended visit V12, the safety follow-up, at week 35, and then attended visit V13 at week 47.

The assay was immunoSEQ multiplex PCR, and TCRdb's table has in-frame clones only and misses some. The sample carries 60,000 to 65,000 clones, around 84% recorded once. The gene calls are TRBV5-1 and TRBJ1-4; D ambiguous. The receptor was derived from a man aged 30 to 39 with glioma. The material was PBMCs, obtained from a glioma patient whose treatment included an IDH1 peptide vaccine. For the CDR3, the DNA is TGCGCCAGCAGCTTGGGACGGTCTAATGAAAAACTGTTTTTT. Translation gives CASSLGRSNEKLFF.